Listed below are T cell receptor beta chains from one sample, sequenced in a study of identical twins. A single record per CDR3 protein comes from TCRdb applying MiXCR to the 5' RACE reads. The sample includes 400,000 to 500,000 distinct CDR3 sequences, under 20% of them seen just once. The sequencing sample was made of naive T cells sorted from blood. All receptors come from a man aged 45-60 years in good health. CDR3s include the opening cysteine and the closing phenylalanine or tryptophan. Each record gives: V gene, J gene, D gene, clone size, CDR3 protein, CDR3 DNA. D genes are given only for firm matches. Expanded clones are given a class, and other clones once, few, many or no size at all.

V: TRBV12-3/TRBV12-4; J: TRBJ2-7; D: TRBD1; size: few; CDR3: CASSPRGTGLSYEQYF; DNA: TGTGCCAGCAGCCCTAGGGGGACAGGCCTATCCTACGAGCAGTACTTC
V: TRBV27; J: TRBJ1-1; D: -; size: few; CDR3: CASSRAPGYPSTEAFF; DNA: TGTGCCAGCAGTCGGGCCCCAGGGTATCCATCCACTGAAGCTTTCTTT
V: TRBV27; J: TRBJ2-1; D: -; size: many; CDR3: CASSLLGGVDEQFF; DNA: TGTGCCAGCAGTTTATTGGGCGGGGTCGATGAGCAGTTCTTC
V: TRBV7-2; J: TRBJ2-7; D: TRBD2; size: few; CDR3: CASSTGLAGRYEQYF; DNA: TGTGCCAGCAGCACCGGACTAGCGGGAAGGTACGAGCAGTACTTC
V: TRBV10-3; J: TRBJ2-2; D: TRBD2; size: many; CDR3: CAIRGSDNTGELFF; DNA: TGTGCCATTCGCGGGAGCGATAACACCGGGGAGCTGTTTTTT
V: TRBV27; J: TRBJ2-7; D: TRBD1; size: -; CDR3: CASSIIGTGVGEQYF; DNA: TGTGCCAGCAGCATTATTGGGACAGGGGTTGGAGAGCAGTACTTC
V: TRBV20-1; J: TRBJ2-1; D: TRBD2; size: many; CDR3: CSASPTSGRAEQFF; DNA: TGCAGTGCTAGTCCAACTAGCGGGAGGGCCGAGCAGTTCTTC
V: TRBV14; J: TRBJ2-7; D: -; size: many; CDR3: CASSQRDWPSYEQYF; DNA: TGTGCCAGCAGCCAACGGGACTGGCCTTCCTACGAGCAGTACTTC
V: TRBV5-1; J: TRBJ1-3; D: -; size: many; CDR3: CASSPESGRPGNTIYF; DNA: TGCGCCAGCAGCCCCGAGAGTGGCAGACCTGGAAACACCATATATTTT
V: TRBV5-1; J: TRBJ1-1; D: -; size: few; CDR3: CASSQAGTEAFF; DNA: TGCGCCAGCTCCCAGGCCGGCACTGAAGCTTTCTTT
V: TRBV20-1; J: TRBJ2-7; D: -; size: -; CDR3: CSARVAGINEQYF; DNA: TGCAGTGCTAGGGTAGCAGGGATCAACGAGCAGTACTTC
V: TRBV3-1; J: TRBJ1-5; D: -; size: few; CDR3: CASSQGGSGNQPQHF; DNA: TGTGCCAGCAGCCAAGGGGGCAGCGGCAATCAGCCCCAGCATTTT
V: TRBV25-1; J: TRBJ2-1; D: TRBD2; size: -; CDR3: CASNGGWASGRYEQFF; DNA: TGTGCCAGCAATGGGGGGTGGGCTAGCGGGAGGTATGAGCAGTTCTTC
V: TRBV12-3/TRBV12-4; J: TRBJ2-5; D: TRBD2; size: -; CDR3: CASSSSGTSGLETQYF; DNA: TGTGCCAGCAGTTCCTCGGGGACTAGCGGATTAGAGACCCAGTACTTC
V: TRBV28; J: TRBJ2-3; D: -; size: few; CDR3: CASSLGASRLTDTQYF; DNA: TGTGCCAGCAGTCTGGGGGCATCGCGATTGACAGATACGCAGTATTTT
V: TRBV20-1; J: TRBJ2-5; D: TRBD1; size: -; CDR3: CSARDRIETQYF; DNA: TGCAGTGCGCGGGACAGGATAGAGACCCAGTACTTC
V: TRBV7-2; J: TRBJ2-4; D: TRBD1; size: few; CDR3: CASSLKAGGIQYF; DNA: TGTGCCAGCAGCTTAAAGGCAGGGGGCATTCAGTACTTC
V: TRBV4-3; J: TRBJ1-6; D: -; size: -; CDR3: CASRGVFNSPLHF; DNA: TGCGCCAGCAGAGGGGTCTTTAATTCACCCCTCCACTTT
V: TRBV4-3; J: TRBJ2-2; D: TRBD2; size: few; CDR3: CASSPFMIGGATGELFF; DNA: TGCGCCAGCAGCCCATTTATGATCGGGGGGGCCACCGGGGAGCTGTTTTTT
V: TRBV7-7; J: TRBJ2-3; D: -; size: many; CDR3: CASSPTGWPTDTQYF; DNA: TGTGCCAGCAGCCCCACCGGCTGGCCCACAGATACGCAGTATTTT
V: TRBV7-8; J: TRBJ1-1; D: -; size: many; CDR3: CASSFSQGTEAFF; DNA: TGTGCCAGCAGCTTCTCGCAGGGCACTGAAGCTTTCTTT
V: TRBV29-1; J: TRBJ2-1; D: -; size: many; CDR3: CSVEGRKVGVRDEQFF; DNA: TGCAGCGTTGAAGGACGAAAGGTAGGGGTTCGTGATGAGCAGTTCTTC
V: TRBV20-1; J: TRBJ2-1; D: TRBD2; size: -; CDR3: CSAKGLAGGPGYNEQFF; DNA: TGCAGTGCTAAAGGACTAGCGGGAGGGCCGGGGTACAATGAGCAGTTCTTC
V: TRBV4-2; J: TRBJ2-1; D: TRBD2; size: many; CDR3: CASSQALAGGPASSYNEQFF; DNA: TGTGCCAGCAGCCAAGCTCTAGCGGGGGGGCCAGCGAGCTCCTACAATGAGCAGTTCTTC
V: TRBV6-2/TRBV6-3; J: TRBJ2-1; D: TRBD2; size: many; CDR3: CASSYKPGLAYNEQFF; DNA: TGTGCCAGCAGTTATAAGCCGGGACTAGCTTACAATGAGCAGTTCTTC
V: TRBV20-1; J: TRBJ2-7; D: TRBD2; size: many; CDR3: CSARGISGGYEQYF; DNA: TGCAGTGCTAGAGGAATAAGCGGGGGCTACGAGCAGTACTTC
V: TRBV7-6; J: TRBJ2-5; D: TRBD2; size: many; CDR3: CASSSLAGGQETQYF; DNA: TGTGCCAGCAGCTCACTAGCGGGAGGACAGGAGACCCAGTACTTC